This is a list of T cell receptor beta chains from one sample in a study of T cell responses to AZD1222 COVID-19 vaccine. Method: immunoSEQ multiplex PCR; TCRdb's copy keeps in-frame clones and lacks some. The sample lists 100,000 or so clones, 80% to 95% occurring once. Sequenced here: peripheral blood, sampled on day 0 of AZD1222 vaccination. Receptor source: an adult in good health. Both conserved end residues are part of each CDR3. D genes are given only for firm matches. Size is omitted from some rows. Given values are once, few, many or a class for expanded clones.

d_call	j_call	clone_size	cdr3_length	v_call	cdr3_nt	cdr3_aa
NA	TRBJ1-6	few	13	TRBV15	TGTGCCACCAGCAGCGACGGTTTTTCACCCCTCCACTTT	CATSSDGFSPLHF
NA	TRBJ2-2	NA	16	TRBV7-7	TGTGCCAGCAGCTTAGGGGCCGGTTACGACACCGGGGAGCTGTTTTTT	CASSLGAGYDTGELFF
NA	TRBJ2-3	NA	14	TRBV4-2	TGTGCCAGCAGCCCCGGACGGACCGAATATACGCAGTATTTT	CASSPGRTEYTQYF
TRBD2	TRBJ2-1	NA	16	TRBV5-1	TGCGCCAGCAGCTTGGCTAGCGGGAGATCCTACAATGAGCAGTTCTTC	CASSLASGRSYNEQFF
TRBD1	TRBJ2-1	NA	15	TRBV6-1	TGTGCCAGCAGTGAAACAGGGGAATCCTACAATGAGCAGTTCTTC	CASSETGESYNEQFF
NA	TRBJ1-2	NA	15	TRBV5-1	TGCGCCAGCAGCTTGTTGACCGACCCGGGCTATGGCTACACCTTC	CASSLLTDPGYGYTF
NA	TRBJ2-3	NA	15	TRBV7-6	TGTGCCAGCAGCTTAAGACGTGCCGGGGATTCTACGCAGTATTTT	CASSLRRAGDSTQYF
NA	TRBJ1-1	once	14	TRBV7-9	TGTGCCAGCAGCTTAGCCACAGAGAACACTGAAGCTTTCTTT	CASSLATENTEAFF
NA	TRBJ1-1	NA	14	TRBV3-1/TRBV3-2	TGTGCCAGCAGACAGGACAGCTCAAGGACTGAAGCTTTCTTT	CASRQDSSRTEAFF
TRBD1	TRBJ2-7	NA	16	TRBV18	TGTGCCAGCTCATCAACCGCATGGACAGGGTCGAGCGAGCAGTACTTC	CASSSTAWTGSSEQYF
TRBD2	TRBJ2-3	NA	13	TRBV12-3/TRBV12-4	TGTGCCAGCAGCCGCAGGACTAGGGATACGCAGTATTTT	CASSRRTRDTQYF
NA	TRBJ1-1	NA	13	TRBV11-2	TGTGCCAGCAGCGCTCAGGGGAACACTGAAGCTTTCTTT	CASSAQGNTEAFF
TRBD2	TRBJ2-1	NA	16	TRBV7-2	TGTGCCAGCAGCTTAGGAGGGACTAGCCCACCCAATGAGCAGTTCTTC	CASSLGGTSPPNEQFF
NA	TRBJ2-1	NA	15	TRBV25-1	TGTGCCAGCAGTGAACAATACCAGGGTGCTAGTGAGCAGTTCTTC	CASSEQYQGASEQFF
NA	TRBJ1-5	NA	14	TRBV30	TGTGCCTGGAGTAAAGGGGCTGGCAATCAGCCCCAGCATTTT	CAWSKGAGNQPQHF
NA	TRBJ1-3	NA	15	TRBV6-4	TGTGCCAGCAGGTATGCCTGGGTCTCTGGAAACACCATATATTTT	CASRYAWVSGNTIYF
NA	TRBJ1-5	NA	13	TRBV7-3	TGTGCCAGCAGCTTGACTAGCAATCAGCCCCAGCATTTT	CASSLTSNQPQHF